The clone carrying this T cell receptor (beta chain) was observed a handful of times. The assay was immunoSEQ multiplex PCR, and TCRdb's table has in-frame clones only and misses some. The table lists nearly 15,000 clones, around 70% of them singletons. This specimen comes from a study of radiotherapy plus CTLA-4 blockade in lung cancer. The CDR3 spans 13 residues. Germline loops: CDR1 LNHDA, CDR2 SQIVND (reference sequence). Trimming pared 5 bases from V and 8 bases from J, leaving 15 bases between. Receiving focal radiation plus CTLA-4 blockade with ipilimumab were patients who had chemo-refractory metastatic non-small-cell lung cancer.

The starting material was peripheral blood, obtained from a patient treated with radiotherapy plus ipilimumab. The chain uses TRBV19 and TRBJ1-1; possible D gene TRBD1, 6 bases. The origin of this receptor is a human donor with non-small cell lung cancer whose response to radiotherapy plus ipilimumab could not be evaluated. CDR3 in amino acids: CASSEIRTVEAFF. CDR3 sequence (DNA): TGTGCCAGTAGTGAAATAAGGACAGTCGAAGCTTTCTTT.